A single sample gave rise to the 13 T cell receptor beta chains below, sequenced in a study of blood T cell repertoires in COVID-19. Generated by immunoSEQ multiplex PCR, the TCRdb table keeps only in-frame clones and is missing some. The repertoire holds about 220,000 clones, with 82% as singletons. Sample: peripheral blood. All receptors come from a woman in her seventies with COVID-19, enrolled during active disease.

In its sample, this clone was seen a few times. The CDR3 is CASSPRGALGSFF. The CDR3 DNA reads as TGTGCCAGCAGCCCCCGGGGTGCTCTCGGGTCTTTCTTT. The V and J genes are TRBV6-5 and TRBJ1-1; D is unresolved. V was trimmed by 6 bases and J by 12 bases, leaving 20 bases between them. Looked up from germline, CDR1 is MNHEY and CDR2 is SVGAGI. This CDR3 comprises 13 residues.

This chain connects TRBV5-6 to TRBJ1-2; possible D gene TRBD1, 5 bases. CDR1 is SGHDT and CDR2 is YYEEEE in the germline V gene. CDR3 length: 15 amino acids. Between the trimmed V and J ends, which lost 0 bases and 1 base, there was a span of 10 bases. Here the CDR3 reads CASSLGGKSNYGYTF. The CDR3 DNA is TGTGCCAGCAGCTTGGGGGGCAAAAGTAACTATGGCTACACCTTC. The full variable domain, with the rest looked up from reference TRBV5-6 and TRBJ1-2, is DAGVTQSPTHLIKTRGQQVTLRCSPKSGHDTVSWYQQALGQGPQFIFQYYEEEERQRGNFPDRFSGHQFPNYSSELNVNALLLGDSALYLCASSLGGKSNYGYTFGSGTRLTVV.

This clone is a singleton in its sample. The chain carries TRBV3-1 (or the pseudogene TRBV3-2) and TRBJ1-6, with D uncertain. This CDR3 is 13 amino acids long. Trimming took 4 bases from V and 6 from J, leaving 7 bases between them. Germline V gives CDR1 LGHDT, CDR2 YNNKEL (reference sequence). This CDR3 is CASSLYGNSPLHF. Written as DNA, the CDR3 is TGTGCCAGCAGCCTCTACGGTAATTCACCCCTCCACTTT.

The chain combines TRBV9 with TRBJ2-1; 7 bases agree with TRBD2. There are 11 residues in the CDR3. J was trimmed by 10 bases and V by 6 bases; bases with no gene match: 4. The V gene's germline CDR1 is SGDLS and CDR2 YYNGEE. CDR3 sequence reads: CASMGGEEQFF. DNA for the CDR3: TGTGCCAGCATGGGAGGGGAGGAGCAGTTCTTC.

This chain joins TRBV5-4 and TRBJ2-1; TRBD1 agrees at 8 bases. This CDR3 region has 16 residues. The V gene end was trimmed by 4 bases and the J gene end by 0 bases; junction bases not matched to a gene: 6. The germline V gene encodes CDR1 SGHNT and CDR2 YYREEE (reference sequence). For the CDR3, the DNA is TGTGCCAGCAGCCCGGGACAGGTCAGCTCCTACAATGAGCAGTTCTTC. Protein product: CASSPGQVSSYNEQFF.

The chain employs TRBV7-2 and TRBJ2-2; maybe TRBD2 (6 bases). This CDR3 is built from 15 residues. V was clipped by 2 bases and J by 4 bases, with 11 bases between them. Germline CDR1 reads SGHTA; CDR2 reads FQGNSA. The CDR3 DNA reads as TGTGCCAGCAGCTTAATAGCGGAGGTCACCGGGGAGCTGTTTTTT. Translation gives CASSLIAEVTGELFF.

This clone turned up a few times. The V gene is TRBV11-2, the J gene TRBJ1-1, with a possible D match to TRBD1 (5 bases). The germline V gene encodes CDR1 SGHAT and CDR2 FQNNGV. V was pared by 5 bases and J by 4 bases, with 20 bases between. CDR3 size: 16 residues. The CDR3, as DNA: TGTGCCAGCAGCCTTACCCAGGGCGGGGGGGGCACTGAAGCTTTCTTT. This encodes CASSLTQGGGGTEAFF.

This clone showed up just once. This chain links TRBV5-8 with TRBJ2-5; 9 bases fit TRBD2. The J segment lost 6 bases and the V segment lost 4 bases, leaving 10 bases of the junction unmatched. The length of the CDR3 is 15 residues. CDR1 and CDR2 (germline): SGHTS, YDEGEE. CDR3 in amino acids: CASSLRREGGQTQYF. Written as DNA, the CDR3 is TGTGCCAGCAGCCTCCGGCGGGAGGGTGGCCAGACCCAGTACTTC. Complete variable domain (other parts from reference TRBV5-8 and TRBJ2-5): EAGVTQSPTHLIKTRGQQATLRCSPISGHTSVYWYQQALGLGLQFLLWYDEGEERNRGNFPPRFSGRQFPNYSSELNVNALELEDSALYLCASSLRREGGQTQYFGPGTRLLVL.

V is TRBV6-6 and J is TRBJ2-3; D gene uncertain. Looked up from germline, CDR1 is MNHNY and CDR2 is SVGAGI (reference sequence). The CDR3 extends over 14 amino acids. Trimming cost V 6 bases and J 0 bases, with 10 bases left between them. This CDR3 reads CASRRGSSTDTQYF. For the CDR3, the DNA is TGTGCCAGCAGACGCGGTTCTAGCACAGATACGCAGTATTTT.

The chain has TRBV27 and TRBJ2-1; tentative D call: TRBD2 (6 bases). Germline loops: CDR1 MNHEY, CDR2 SMNVEV (reference sequence). Between the trimmed V and J ends, which lost 4 bases and 8 bases, there was a span of 12 bases. The CDR3 contains 13 residues. As DNA, the CDR3 is TGTGCCAGCAGTTCCGGGTGGGAGGATGAGCAGTTCTTC. Encoded protein: CASSSGWEDEQFF.

CDR3 DNA: TGTGCCAGTACCCCGGGAGGGTACGGTGAGCAGTTCTTC. Its protein product is CASTPGGYGEQFF. This sequence joins TRBV19 and TRBJ2-1, with 8 bases that match TRBD2. V dropped 7 bases and J dropped 9; count of bases not matched to a gene: 8. Per the germline V gene, CDR1 is LNHDA and CDR2 is SQIVND (reference sequence). The CDR3 has 13 amino acids.

V gene TRBV14 combines with J gene TRBJ2-2; D is unclear. Trimming removed 0 bases at V and 8 bases at J, with 13 bases between. The CDR3 contains 15 residues. Germline V gives CDR1 SGHDN, CDR2 FVKESK. CDR3 residues: CASSQDMRSRGELFF. The CDR3 DNA is TGTGCCAGCAGCCAAGATATGAGATCCAGGGGGGAGCTGTTTTTT. Full variable domain (rest looked up from reference TRBV14 and TRBJ2-2): EAGVTQFPSHSVIEKGQTVTLRCDPISGHDNLYWYRRVMGKEIKFLLHFVKESKQDESGMPNNRFLAERTGGTYSTLKVQPAELEDSGVYFCASSQDMRSRGELFFGEGSRLTVL.

This chain connects TRBV7-2 to TRBJ1-2; 7 bases agree with TRBD1. CDR3 length: 13 amino acids. Germline V gene data show CDR1 as SGHTA and CDR2 as FQGNSA. V shed 6 bases and J 6 bases; nucleotides not matched to a gene: 7. The CDR3 sequence is CASRKGTENGYTF. DNA for the CDR3: TGTGCCAGCAGGAAAGGGACAGAGAATGGCTACACCTTC.